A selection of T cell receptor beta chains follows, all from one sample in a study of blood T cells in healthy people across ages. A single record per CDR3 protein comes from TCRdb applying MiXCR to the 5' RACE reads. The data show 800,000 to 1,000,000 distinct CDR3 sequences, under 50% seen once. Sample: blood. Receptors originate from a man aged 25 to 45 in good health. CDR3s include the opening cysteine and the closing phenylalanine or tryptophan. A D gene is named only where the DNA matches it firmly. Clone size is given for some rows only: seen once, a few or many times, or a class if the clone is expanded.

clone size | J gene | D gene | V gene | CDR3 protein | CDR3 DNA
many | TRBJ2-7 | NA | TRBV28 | CASSFPKSGPHEQYF | TGTGCCAGCAGTTTCCCGAAAAGCGGCCCCCACGAGCAGTACTTC
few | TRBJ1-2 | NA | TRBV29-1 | CSAGPQGNYGYTF | TGCAGCGCAGGCCCGCAGGGAAACTATGGCTACACCTTC
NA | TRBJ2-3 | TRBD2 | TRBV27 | CASSLNSGGTDTQYF | TGTGCCAGCAGTTTAAATAGCGGGGGAACAGATACGCAGTATTTT
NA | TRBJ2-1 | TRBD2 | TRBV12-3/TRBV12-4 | CASSFRTSGGALSYNEQFF | TGTGCCAGCAGTTTTAGAACTAGCGGGGGGGCCCTCTCCTACAATGAGCAGTTCTTC
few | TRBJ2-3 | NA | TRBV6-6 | CASSYPGASTDTQYF | TGTGCCAGCAGTTACCCAGGCGCCAGCACAGATACGCAGTATTTT
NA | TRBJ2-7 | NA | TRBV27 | CASRDGIHYEQYF | TGTGCCAGCAGAGACGGGATCCACTACGAGCAGTACTTC
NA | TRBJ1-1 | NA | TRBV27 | CASSSNGYMNTEAFF | TGTGCCAGCAGTTCAAACGGCTATATGAACACTGAAGCTTTCTTT
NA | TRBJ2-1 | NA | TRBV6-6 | CAGGAASYNEQFF | TGTGCCGGAGGCGCGGCGTCCTACAATGAGCAGTTCTTC
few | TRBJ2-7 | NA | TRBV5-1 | CASLDTSSYEQYF | TGCGCCAGCTTAGACACTAGCTCCTACGAGCAGTACTTC
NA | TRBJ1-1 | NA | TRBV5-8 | CASRRSWNTEAFF | TGTGCCAGCAGGAGATCTTGGAACACTGAAGCTTTCTTT
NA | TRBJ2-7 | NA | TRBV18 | CASSPGPTGEYEQYF | TGTGCCAGCTCACCGGGGCCCACTGGGGAATACGAGCAGTACTTC
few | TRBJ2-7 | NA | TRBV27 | CASSVDTEGGIRGGQYF | TGTGCCAGCAGCGTAGACACGGAAGGCGGGATTCGTGGCGGGCAGTACTTC
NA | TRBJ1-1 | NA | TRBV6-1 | CASSERANTEAFF | TGTGCCAGCAGTGAAAGAGCGAACACTGAAGCTTTCTTT
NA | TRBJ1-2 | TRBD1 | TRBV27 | CASRATSDRGYGYTF | TGTGCCAGCAGGGCAACTAGTGACAGGGGCTATGGCTACACCTTC
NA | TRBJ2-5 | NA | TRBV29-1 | CSVTPSRDPETQYF | TGCAGCGTTACGCCCTCCAGGGACCCGGAGACCCAGTACTTC
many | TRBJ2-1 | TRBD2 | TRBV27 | CASSGFGGDSYNEQFF | TGTGCCAGCAGTGGGTTCGGGGGGGATAGCTACAATGAGCAGTTCTTC
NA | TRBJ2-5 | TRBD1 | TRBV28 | CASVTGAQETQYF | TGTGCCAGCGTAACAGGGGCCCAAGAGACCCAGTACTTC